This record covers a single T cell receptor (beta chain). Its specificity is unknown. V dropped 6 bases and J dropped 0 bases, with 14 bases sitting between them. This CDR3 spans 14 amino acids. CDR1 and CDR2 from the germline V gene are GTSNPN and SVGIG (reference sequence). Genomic DNA (from each subset) was split evenly across several immunoSEQ plates. Replicate PCRs from sorted subsets contained around 190 ng DNA, which is some 29,000 T cell genomes. The data were produced by immunoSEQ multiplex PCR, yet TCRdb's version contains in-frame clones alone and is incomplete. The sample holds over 950,000 clones, roughly 80% seen once. The data originate from a study of shared clonotypes between healthy human individuals. Overall study context: The study used three CD4 naive, three CD4 memory, two CD8 naive and one CD8 memory plate per donor.

The study, taken as a whole, reports: Deeper or shallower sequencing was expected to change how clonotypes are shared among donors.

Sequencing was carried out using memory CD4+ T cells from PBMCs. The subset: CD45RA-negative fraction. The rearrangement joins TRBV30 to TRBJ1-1; the D is unclear. This sequence originates from a man aged 18 to 35 in good health. Some clones in this sample may be carry-over from other donors' samples. The CDR3 loop reads CACPGLTLNTEAFF. The CDR3 DNA follows: TGTGCCTGTCCGGGCCTTACTCTGAACACTGAAGCTTTCTTT. The variable domain in full, with the rest retrieved from reference TRBV30 and TRBJ1-1, is SQTIHQWPATLVQPVGSPLSLECTVEGTSNPNLYWYRQAAGRGLQLLFYSVGIGQISSEVPQNLSASRPQDRQFILSSKKLLLSDSGFYLCACPGLTLNTEAFFGQGTRLTVV.